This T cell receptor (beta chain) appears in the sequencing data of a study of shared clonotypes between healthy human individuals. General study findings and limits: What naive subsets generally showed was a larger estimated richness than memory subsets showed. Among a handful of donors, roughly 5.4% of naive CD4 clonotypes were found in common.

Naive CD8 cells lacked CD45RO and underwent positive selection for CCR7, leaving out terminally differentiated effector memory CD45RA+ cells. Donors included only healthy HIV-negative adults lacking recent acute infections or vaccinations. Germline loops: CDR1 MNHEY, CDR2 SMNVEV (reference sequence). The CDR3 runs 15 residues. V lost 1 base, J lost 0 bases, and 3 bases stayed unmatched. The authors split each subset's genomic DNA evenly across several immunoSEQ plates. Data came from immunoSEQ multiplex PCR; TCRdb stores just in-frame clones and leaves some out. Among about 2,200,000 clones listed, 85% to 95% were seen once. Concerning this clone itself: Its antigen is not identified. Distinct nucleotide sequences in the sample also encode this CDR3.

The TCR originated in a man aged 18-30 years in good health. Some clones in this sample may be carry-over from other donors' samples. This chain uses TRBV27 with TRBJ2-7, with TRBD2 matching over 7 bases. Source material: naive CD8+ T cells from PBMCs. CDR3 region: CASSLFGGSSYEQYF. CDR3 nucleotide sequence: TGTGCCAGCAGTTTATTCGGCGGGAGCTCCTACGAGCAGTACTTC.